This note documents a single T cell receptor (beta chain) sequence. Stable or active relapsing-remitting multiple sclerosis, untreated and meeting revised McDonald criteria, defined the controls. The record originates from a study of CD8 T cells in Susac syndrome. Reverse transcription of roughly 0.45 to 1 ug RNA used random hexamers. An immunoSEQ multiplex PCR amplified TCR beta CDR3 over 54 Vbeta and 13 Jbeta. A single record per CDR3 protein comes from TCRdb applying MiXCR to the immunoSEQ multiplex PCR reads. Of about 440,000 distinct CDR3 sequences listed, approximately 85% are singletons. Trimming left V 0 bases short and J 4 bases short, with 12 bases between. The length of the CDR3 is 14 residues. Germline V gene data show CDR1 as DFQATT and CDR2 as SNEGSKA (reference sequence).

The J gene is TRBJ2-5, the V gene TRBV20-1; D is possibly TRBD2 (6 bases). The receptor was derived from a human donor with multiple sclerosis. The specimen was CD8+ T cells from PBMCs. The CDR3 bases are TGCAGTGCTAGAGATCCGGAGGGAGTAGAGACCCAGTACTTC. Translated: CSARDPEGVETQYF.